This TCR beta chain was identified during a study of PD-L1 blockade in urothelial cancer. This clone was counted only a few times. Clones were sequenced by immunoSEQ multiplex PCR, and TCRdb holds only the in-frame ones, with some missing. The sample comprises fewer than 50,000 clones, around nine tenths of which are singletons, and approximately 7.6% rests with the top ten. The CDR3 runs to 17 residues. The ends lost 2 bases at V and 10 bases at J; junction bases unmatched: 10. CDR1 and CDR2 (germline): MGHRA, YSYEKL. This chain uses TRBV4-1 with TRBJ1-6; TRBD1 matches at 11 bases. The clonotype originates from a man aged 55 to 70 with urothelial cancer. The sample in question was PBMCs, obtained around atezolizumab (anti-PD-L1) treatment. The CDR3 spells CASSQLGGQGGISPLHF. In DNA form, the CDR3 reads TGCGCCAGCAGCCAATTAGGGGGACAGGGGGGAATATCACCCCTCCACTTT.